This T cell receptor (beta chain) was sequenced in a study of cytomegalovirus exposure and HLA in healthy donors. PCR used 60 Vbeta primers and 13 Jbeta primers. The authors' processing: The count from a later analysis was 60 million to 85 million unique TCR beta chains, about 10 million of them shared. Profiling relied on immunoSEQ multiplex PCR, and the TCRdb table lists in-frame clones only, not all of them. V, J and clone size are those of that table, while D and trimming were read from the DNA. The data hold roughly 120,000 clones, with around four fifths observed a single time. V lost 2 bases to trimming and J lost 4 bases, with 4 bases between them. The germline V gene encodes CDR1 SGHTA and CDR2 FQGNSA. The CDR3 extends over 12 amino acids. Turning to this clone: As yet, its antigen is unknown.

Study-wide results and caveats: In all likelihood, a cluster of highly shared sequence variants was a sequencing artifact. It was reported that the classifier diagnosed cytomegalovirus status with high specificity and sensitivity in both the original and validation cohorts. Later analysis associated a missense DCLRE1C variant with TCR beta V- and J-gene trimming.

The sample comprised PBMCs. The sequence was collected from a male donor in good health and CMV-seropositive. V usage is TRBV7-2 and J usage is TRBJ2-3; no reliable D call. CDR3 nucleotide sequence: TGTGCCAGCAGCTTACGTGCAGATACGCAGTATTTT. This gives the protein CASSLRADTQYF.